This T cell receptor (beta chain) was documented in a study of T cell responses to AZD1222 COVID-19 vaccine. General study points: Mostly white British, mostly female donors; authors suggested clonal diversity may be underestimated. Sampling that yielded the repertoires occurred only after the peak T cell response. Just a handful of people given AZD1222 tested seropositive at baseline. Spike-spanning, vaccine-associated CD4 TCRs were dominant at 160-218 and 743-854.

A word on this clone: What it binds is unknown.

The V segment lost 3 bases and the J segment 2 bases; nucleotides outside the gene matches: 4. The CDR3 totals 15 residues. Germline CDR1 is SGHAT and CDR2 is FQNNGV. Here immunoSEQ multiplex PCR was the method, and the copy in TCRdb shows in-frame clones only, minus some. Of roughly 180,000 clones in the sample, approximately 90% were seen once. This clonotype was sampled from an adult who received the AZD1222 COVID-19 vaccine. The source was peripheral blood, collected 28 days after the second AZD1222 dose. The J gene is TRBJ2-5, the V gene TRBV11-2, with TRBD1 identical over 9 bases. This CDR3 is CASSLGTGRQETQYF. The CDR3 DNA reads TGTGCCAGCAGCTTGGGGACAGGGCGGCAAGAGACCCAGTACTTC.